The rows below give T cell receptor beta chains drawn from one sample of a study of T cells in Graves' hyperthyroidism and ophthalmopathy. MiXCR was run by TCRdb on the multiplex PCR reads, yielding one entry per CDR3 protein. The data show approximately 700,000 distinct CDR3 sequences, 15% to 20% seen once. The specimen was blood. The receptors derive from a man aged 18 to 29 with Graves' hyperthyroidism. Both conserved end residues are trimmed from each CDR3.

v_call cdr3_aa
TRBV30 ASGKRTGELF
TRBV20-1 SASARAGGLGTEAF
TRBV3-1 ASSQGGPQGTQY
TRBV6-1 ASGTGHYGYT
TRBV19 ASTGEGRQPQH
TRBV28 ASSLGGTSKYNEQF
TRBV28 ASSFGHNYGYT
TRBV20-1 SARPREGNQPQH
TRBV6-5 ASSYGPGGTEAF
TRBV5-1 ASSLGTQTYEQY
TRBV12-5 ASRDRGSEAF
TRBV7-9 ASRLLAGVNEQF
TRBV5-5 ASSARYGDSYEQY
TRBV28 ASSLTGGRYEQF
TRBV6-1 ASSELLKSSGNTIY
TRBV18 ASSPSRQTNQPQH
TRBV15 ATSRDPSDSPMNTEAF
TRBV5-1 ASSFGDRGAYNEQF
TRBV27 ASRRSGRGNTEAF
TRBV20-1 SAPGVAGDTDTQY
TRBV5-1 ASSLTGGSNVLT
TRBV24-1 ATAGGADTQY
TRBV20-1 SARDWTSGNTDTQY
TRBV7-9 ASSPRAVTGGLMWNTGELF
TRBV2 ASSGIHMGETQY